This T cell receptor beta chain was captured in a study of blood T cell repertoires in COVID-19. The repertoire was sequenced with immunoSEQ multiplex PCR; TCRdb's copy has only in-frame clones and lacks some. The repertoire holds roughly 50,000 clones, with 65% to 90% as singletons. The CDR3 is 15 amino acids. V gave up 5 bases and J gave up 5 bases, with 17 bases separating them. Germline V gene data show CDR1 as SGHAT and CDR2 as FQNNGV. V gene TRBV11-2 combines with J gene TRBJ2-3, with a tentative D call TRBD1 (7 bases). The TCR was taken from a human donor in a cohort sampled during active COVID-19. Sequenced sample: peripheral blood. The CDR3 nucleotides are TGTGCCAGCAGCCGGACAGGAGAGGGAGGAGATACGCAGTATTTT. Its translation: CASSRTGEGGDTQYF.